One sample yielded the 2 T cell receptor beta chains listed below, sequenced in a study of naive and memory T cell subsets. Ligated cDNA underwent four rounds of PCR with nested alpha and beta constant region primers and SP2. TCRdb processed the 5' RACE reads anew with MiXCR; each CDR3 protein has one entry. The sample carries around 56,000 distinct CDR3 sequences, 7.6% recorded once. TCR cDNA received a 3' ligated oligonucleotide that carried a UMI. Receptors were obtained from a female donor in good health.

The chain recombines TRBV7-2 with TRBJ2-3; 9 nucleotides match TRBD2. There are 18 residues in the CDR3. Germline trimming cut 5 bases from V and 7 bases from J; bases unmatched to any gene: 19. Germline loops: CDR1 SGHTA, CDR2 FQGNSA. CDR3 nucleotide sequence: TGTGCCAGCAGCGAGATTGGGGGCGGGGGGGCCAGTCGGAATACGCAGTATTTT. It translates to CASSEIGGGGASRNTQYF.

This clonotype was counted a few times. The chain uses TRBV12-3 or TRBV12-4 and TRBJ2-3, with unresolved D. Trimming removed 3 bases at V and 2 bases at J, with 12 bases between. This CDR3 spans 15 amino acids. CDR3 sequence: CASSFGIDNTDTQYF. Written as DNA, the CDR3 is TGTGCCAGCAGTTTTGGAATTGATAACACAGATACGCAGTATTTT.